This T cell receptor beta chain was found in a study of breast tumors, draining lymph nodes, adjacent tissues. TCRdb analysed the multiplex PCR reads with MiXCR anew, one entry per CDR3 protein. The sample lists some 170,000 distinct CDR3 sequences; around a third were seen once. Trimming took off 1 base at V and 2 bases at J, with 5 bases between the two ends. Per the germline V gene, CDR1 is SQVTM and CDR2 is ANQGSEA. CDR3 size: 12 residues. Breast cancer patients provided tissue from their axillary draining lymph nodes. General observations from the study: Data fit most tumor T cells coming from lymph node, expanding in tumor. That most tumor T cells come from lymph nodes remained unproven. Luminal-like breast cancer showed significantly greater tumor-nontumor repertoire similarity than basal-like breast cancer did. Tumor repertoires ranked between lymph nodes and nontumor tissue in diversity, with V and J gene preferences.

This clonotype showed up many times. Antigen unknown. The V call is TRBV29-1, the J call TRBJ2-5, with D perhaps matching TRBD1 (5 bases). The clonotype was recovered from a female donor with breast cancer. Some clones in this sample may be carry-over from other donors' samples. Sequencing was carried out using axillary lymph node tissue. CDR3 in amino acids: CSVEGQQETQYF. The CDR3 DNA sequence: TGCAGCGTTGAAGGACAGCAAGAGACCCAGTACTTC.